The 26 T cell receptor beta chains below come from one sample, sequenced in a study of blood T cell repertoires in COVID-19. Profiling relied on immunoSEQ multiplex PCR, and the TCRdb table lists in-frame clones only, not all of them. The data hold under 150,000 clones, with 75% to 90% observed a single time. Sequencing used peripheral blood. The receptor set was obtained from a man aged 50 to 60 with active or convalescent COVID-19.

This chain joins TRBV10-1 and TRBJ2-1, with a tentative D call TRBD1 (7 bases). The CDR3 runs 14 residues. Germline lookup yields CDR1 WNHNN and CDR2 SYGVQD (reference sequence). V was trimmed by 4 bases and J by 9 bases, leaving 16 bases between them. This chain's CDR3 is CASSGPDRRGEQFF. CDR3 nucleotides: TGCGCCAGCAGTGGACCGGACAGGCGGGGTGAGCAGTTCTTC.

The chain recombines TRBV13 with TRBJ2-7; possibly TRBD1 for D (5 bases). V was trimmed by 1 base and J by 6 bases, leaving 16 bases between them. The CDR3 is 15 residues long. Germline V CDR1 and CDR2: PRHDT, FYEKMQ (reference sequence). This chain's CDR3 is CASSLDGAIGFEQYF. CDR3 DNA sequence: TGTGCCAGCAGCTTAGATGGGGCTATCGGGTTCGAGCAGTACTTC.

The chain recombines TRBV5-1 with TRBJ2-5; D might be TRBD1 (6 bases). The CDR3 is 14 residues long. Germline loops: CDR1 SGHRS, CDR2 YFSETQ. V was clipped by 4 bases and J by 3 bases, with 13 bases between them. CDR3 sequence: CASSPRAGEETQYF. The CDR3 DNA reads as TGCGCCAGCAGCCCCCGGGCAGGGGAAGAGACCCAGTACTTC.

J is TRBJ1-1 and V is TRBV29-1; tentative D call: TRBD1 (5 bases). CDR1 is SQVTM, CDR2 ANQGSEA, per germline. Trimming took 6 bases from V and 1 from J, leaving 9 bases between them. The length of the CDR3 is 12 residues. The CDR3 sequence: CSVDQGNTEAFF. CDR3 sequence (DNA): TGCAGCGTCGACCAGGGGAACACTGAAGCTTTCTTT.

The V call is TRBV19, the J call TRBJ2-1; D is possibly TRBD2 (6 bases). Trimming left V 3 bases short and J 3 bases short, with 12 bases between. The CDR3 length is 15 residues. Looked up from germline, CDR1 is LNHDA and CDR2 is SQIVND (reference sequence). CDR3 sequence (DNA): TGTGCCAGTAGTATTGGGACTGACTACTACAATGAGCAGTTCTTC. Amino acid sequence: CASSIGTDYYNEQFF.

This clone has just a few counts. The rearrangement uses TRBV27 and TRBJ1-2; no clear D gene. Germline loops: CDR1 MNHEY, CDR2 SMNVEV (reference sequence). Trimming took off 5 bases at V and 3 bases at J, with 16 bases between the two ends. The CDR3 is 15 amino acids. The CDR3 loop is CASSDIRGPDYGYTF. The CDR3 nucleotides are TGTGCCAGCAGTGATATACGCGGGCCGGACTATGGCTACACCTTC.

This rearrangement joins TRBV6-1 to TRBJ1-2; D unclear. The germline V gene encodes CDR1 MNHNS and CDR2 SASEGT. V lost 2 bases to trimming and J lost 8 bases, with 15 bases between them. The CDR3 has 14 amino acids. The CDR3, as DNA: TGTGCCAGCAGTGAAATCACCCACCTAGGCGGCTACACCTTC. Its protein is CASSEITHLGGYTF.

The chain links TRBV28 to TRBJ1-3; 9 nucleotides match TRBD1. Germline values: CDR1 MDHEN, CDR2 SYDVKM. J gave up 3 bases and V 4 bases, and 10 bases lay outside the gene matches. CDR3 length equals 17 residues. The CDR3 coding sequence is TGTGCCAGCAGTTCCCGGGACAGGGCCTTAGGTGGAAACACCATATATTTT. It codes for CASSSRDRALGGNTIYF.

This clone was seen only a few times. This chain links TRBV29-1 with TRBJ1-4, with 7 bases aligning to TRBD1. Losses at the gene ends were 8 bases for V and 2 bases for J; bases not matched to a gene: 17. The V gene's germline CDR1 is SQVTM and CDR2 ANQGSEA. This CDR3 contains 17 residues. The CDR3 here is CSRLETGAVSTNEKLFF. In nucleotides, the CDR3 is TGCAGCCGTTTGGAAACAGGGGCGGTATCCACTAATGAAAAACTGTTTTTT.

The sample holds one count of this clone. The J gene is TRBJ2-1, the V gene TRBV14, with 7 bases lining up with TRBD2. The CDR3 spans 15 residues. V was clipped by 4 bases and J by 9 bases; unmatched bases: 12. In germline, CDR1 is SGHDN, CDR2 FVKESK. CDR3 in amino acids: CASSLGGSAGLEQFF. The CDR3, as DNA: TGTGCCAGCAGCCTCGGGGGGTCAGCGGGACTTGAGCAGTTCTTC. Variable domain in full (rest from reference TRBV14 and TRBJ2-1): EAGVTQFPSHSVIEKGQTVTLRCDPISGHDNLYWYRRVMGKEIKFLLHFVKESKQDESGMPNNRFLAERTGGTYSTLKVQPAELEDSGVYFCASSLGGSAGLEQFFGPGTRLTVL.

This clone was counted a few times. The chain has TRBV19 and TRBJ1-2; D is ambiguous. Germline CDR1 is LNHDA and CDR2 is SQIVND (reference sequence). With 5 bases removed from V and 3 bases from J, the gap between germline ends came to 10 bases. The CDR3 totals 13 residues. CDR3 nucleotides: TGTGCCAGTAGTCCTCGTAGTGACTATGGCTACACCTTC. Translating it yields CASSPRSDYGYTF. The full variable domain, with the rest looked up from reference TRBV19 and TRBJ1-2, is DGGITQSPKYLFRKEGQNVTLSCEQNLNHDAMYWYRQDPGQGLRLIYYSQIVNDFQKGDIAEGYSVSREKKESFPLTVTSAQKNPTAFYLCASSPRSDYGYTFGSGTRLTVV.

This rearrangement joins TRBV5-6 to TRBJ1-1, with 10 nucleotides matching TRBD1. This CDR3 is built from 16 residues. After removal of 3 bases from V and 1 base from J, the junction contained 6 bases not matched to a gene. Germline V CDR1 and CDR2: SGHDT, YYEEEE. Here the CDR3 reads CASSSGTGVANTEAFF. The CDR3 DNA reads as TGTGCCAGCAGCTCCGGGACAGGGGTTGCGAACACTGAAGCTTTCTTT.

J is TRBJ2-5 and V is TRBV4-3; 12 bases match TRBD2. CDR3 size: 16 residues. The germline V gene has CDR1 LGHNA and CDR2 YSLEER. V gave up 1 base and J gave up 0 bases; unmatched junction bases: 0. The CDR3 sequence is CASSQGTSGDQETQYF. CDR3 sequence (DNA): TGCGCCAGCAGCCAAGGGACTAGCGGGGACCAAGAGACCCAGTACTTC.

The rearrangement links TRBV3-1 (or the pseudogene TRBV3-2) to TRBJ2-5; D possibly corresponds to TRBD2 (5 bases). The CDR3 runs to 15 residues. The V end was cut by 1 base, the J end by 4 bases, with 13 bases between. The germline gives CDR1 LGHDT, CDR2 YNNKEL (reference sequence). CDR3 nucleotides: TGTGCCAGCAGCCAAGGGAGGTTGTCGTCAGAGACCCAGTACTTC. Encoded protein: CASSQGRLSSETQYF.

This clone has a handful of counts. V gene TRBV30 combines with J gene TRBJ1-6, with D maybe TRBD1 (6 bases). The germline CDR1 and CDR2 sequences are GTSNPN and SVGIG (reference sequence). This CDR3 contains 16 residues. The V end was cut by 0 bases, the J end by 5 bases, with 14 bases between. The CDR3 DNA sequence: TGTGCCTGGAGTGTACCCCCGCCAGGGGATAATTCACCCCTCCACTTT. The encoded protein is CAWSVPPPGDNSPLHF.

The rearrangement links TRBV7-8 to TRBJ1-6; D call uncertain. This CDR3 is built from 13 residues. With 5 bases removed from V and 10 bases from J, the gap between germline ends came to 12 bases. Germline-derived CDR1 and CDR2 are SGHVS and FQNEAQ. The CDR3 DNA is TGTGCCAGCAGCCGGACTAGACCCTCACCCCTCCACTTT. Amino acids: CASSRTRPSPLHF.

With respect to this clone: Sequence at one end of the junction differs from germline and may be a read error. This chain uses TRBV4-1 with TRBJ2-1, with a possible D match to TRBD2 (7 bases). The CDR3 length is 17 residues. CDR1 and CDR2 (germline): MGHRA, YSYEKL. In DNA form, the CDR3 reads TGCGCCAGCAGCATCCAAAACTTCGGGGGGCCCTACAGTGAGCAGTTCTTC. Translated: CASSIQNFGGPYSEQFF.

This rearrangement joins TRBV11-2 to TRBJ1-3; D is possibly TRBD1 (5 bases). The V and J ends lost 5 bases and 0 bases respectively, with 14 bases between them. The CDR3 is 16 amino acids. Germline V gene sequence: CDR1 SGHAT, CDR2 FQNNGV. CDR3 sequence: CASSHPGDPSGNTIYF. For the CDR3, the DNA is TGTGCCAGCAGCCATCCGGGGGACCCCTCTGGAAACACCATATATTTT.

This rearrangement joins TRBV2 to TRBJ2-4; 7 nucleotides line up with TRBD1. Per the germline V gene, CDR1 is SNHLY and CDR2 is FYNNEI. The CDR3 runs to 16 residues. Germline trimming cut 3 bases from V and 4 bases from J; bases unmatched to any gene: 9. The CDR3 region is CASSDLAGTVKNIQYF. DNA for the CDR3: TGTGCCAGCAGTGACCTTGCCGGGACAGTAAAAAACATTCAGTACTTC.

V is TRBV9 and J is TRBJ2-7; TRBD1 matches 9 bases. V gave up 5 bases and J gave up 6 bases; unmatched junction bases: 9. Germline V gene data show CDR1 as SGDLS and CDR2 as YYNGEE. The CDR3 runs to 14 residues. The CDR3 region has the DNA TGTGCCAGCAGTGCTTCCACAGGGGGCGTCGAGCAGTACTTC. It specifies CASSASTGGVEQYF.

On this clone: The junction departs from the called germline gene at one end, perhaps through a read error. The genes are TRBV3-1 (or the pseudogene TRBV3-2) and TRBJ2-3; D is possibly TRBD1 (5 bases). This CDR3 is built from 12 residues. Germline values: CDR1 LGHDT, CDR2 YNNKEL (reference sequence). The CDR3 is CTSSQDEGVRHF. For the CDR3, the DNA is TGTACCAGCAGCCAAGATGAAGGGGTTCGGCATTTT.

The chain uses TRBV9 and TRBJ1-3; 7 nucleotides line up with TRBD1. Germline CDR1 SGDLS, CDR2 YYNGEE. The CDR3 length is 15 residues. J was trimmed by 0 bases and V by 4 bases; bases with no gene match: 4. This chain's CDR3 is CASSTHRGSGNTIYF. The CDR3 coding sequence is TGTGCCAGCAGCACCCACAGGGGCTCTGGAAACACCATATATTTT.

The rearrangement links TRBV6-5 to TRBJ1-1, with 7 bases identical to TRBD1. The CDR3 sequence is 12 residues long. V shed 4 bases and J 10 bases; nucleotides not matched to a gene: 6. Germline-derived CDR1 and CDR2 are MNHEY and SVGAGI. In nucleotides, the CDR3 is TGTGCCAGCAGTTTAAACAGGGGAACAGCTTTCTTT. Amino acid sequence: CASSLNRGTAFF.

The CDR3 nucleotides read TGTGCCAGCAGCCAAGTCCCCCAGGGGAAAACTGAAGCTTTCTTT. It codes for CASSQVPQGKTEAFF. This chain connects TRBV3-1 (or the pseudogene TRBV3-2) to TRBJ1-1, with D perhaps matching TRBD1 (6 bases). This CDR3 is built from 15 residues. Trimming shortened V by 1 base and J by 5 bases, and 14 bases separated the two germline ends. Germline V gene sequence: CDR1 LGHDT, CDR2 YNNKEL (reference sequence).

The genes are TRBV19 and TRBJ2-2; 8 positions agree with TRBD2. This CDR3 region has 15 residues. V gave up 5 bases and J gave up 4 bases; unmatched junction bases: 6. Germline V gene sequence: CDR1 LNHDA, CDR2 SQIVND (reference sequence). CDR3: CASSFAGGGTGELFF. The CDR3 DNA reads TGTGCCAGTAGTTTCGCGGGGGGCGGCACCGGGGAGCTGTTTTTT.

J is TRBJ2-5 and V is TRBV11-2; the match to TRBD2 covers 10 bases. Unmatched junction bases numbered 7, after V lost 4 bases and J lost 5 bases. Germline assignment: CDR1 SGHAT and CDR2 FQNNGV. There are 15 residues in the CDR3. The CDR3, as DNA: TGTGCCAGCAGCTCTAATAGCGGGGGGTTGGAGACCCAGTACTTC. Encoded protein: CASSSNSGGLETQYF.